The sequence of this TCR beta chain was determined in a study of identical twins. TCRdb itself ran the 5' RACE reads through MiXCR, one entry per CDR3 protein. The sample has 450,000 to 650,000 distinct CDR3 sequences; approximately 10% are singletons. Germline V CDR1 and CDR2: GTSNPN, SVGIG (reference sequence). Trimming left V 2 bases short and J 8 bases short, with 19 bases between. This CDR3 is built from 15 residues. This sample was shared with a second study, whose subject was yellow fever vaccine responses in identical twins.

This TCR came from a woman aged 18-29 years in good health. Source material: PBMCs. V is TRBV30 and J is TRBJ2-1, with D possibly being TRBD1 (5 bases). The CDR3 region has the DNA TGTGCCTGGAGTTTTCGGGCAGGGTCAATGGATGAGCAGTTCTTC. Protein sequence: CAWSFRAGSMDEQFF.